The clone carrying this TCR beta chain showed up many times. Volunteers attending a blood bank in Maryland, USA, served as healthy controls. Each CDR3 protein gets one entry after TCRdb re-called the 5' RACE reads with MiXCR. There are tens of thousands of distinct CDR3 sequences in the sample; more than 9.5% occur only once, and 1.5% to 2% lies in the top ten. The data were taken from a study of neurological immune-mediated disorders. This CDR3 has 13 amino acids. Per the germline V gene, CDR1 is SGHTA and CDR2 is FQGNSA. Trimming removed 0 bases from V and 1 base from J, with 3 bases in between. This TCR derives from a man aged 60 to 75 in good health. The rearrangement uses TRBV7-2 and TRBJ1-1; unclear D gene. The specimen was PBMCs. CDR3 amino acids: CASSLARNTEAFF. CDR3 bases: TGTGCCAGCAGCTTAGCCAGGAACACTGAAGCTTTCTTT.